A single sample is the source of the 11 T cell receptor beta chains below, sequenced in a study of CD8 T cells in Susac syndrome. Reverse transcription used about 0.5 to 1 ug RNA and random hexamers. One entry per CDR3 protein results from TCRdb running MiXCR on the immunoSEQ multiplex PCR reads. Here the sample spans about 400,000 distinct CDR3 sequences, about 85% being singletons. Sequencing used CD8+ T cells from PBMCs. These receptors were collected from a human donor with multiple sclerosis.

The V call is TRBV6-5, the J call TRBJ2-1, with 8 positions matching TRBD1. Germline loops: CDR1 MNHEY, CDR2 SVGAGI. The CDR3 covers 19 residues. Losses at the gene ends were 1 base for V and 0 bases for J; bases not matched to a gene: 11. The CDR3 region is CASSYYWGQASSSYNEQFF. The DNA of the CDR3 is TGTGCCAGCAGTTACTACTGGGGACAGGCCTCCAGCTCCTACAATGAGCAGTTCTTC.

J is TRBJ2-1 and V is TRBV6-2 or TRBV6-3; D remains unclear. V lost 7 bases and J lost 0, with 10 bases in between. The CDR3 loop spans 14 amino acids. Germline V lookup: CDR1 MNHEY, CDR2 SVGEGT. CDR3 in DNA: TGTGCCAGCACCCCGCGTAGCTCCTACAATGAGCAGTTCTTC. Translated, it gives CASTPRSSYNEQFF.

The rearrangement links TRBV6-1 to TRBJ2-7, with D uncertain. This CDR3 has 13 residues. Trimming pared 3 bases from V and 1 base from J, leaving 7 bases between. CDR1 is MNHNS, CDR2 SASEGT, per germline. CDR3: CASSDPDSYEQYF. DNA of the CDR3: TGTGCCAGCAGTGACCCTGATTCCTACGAGCAGTACTTC.

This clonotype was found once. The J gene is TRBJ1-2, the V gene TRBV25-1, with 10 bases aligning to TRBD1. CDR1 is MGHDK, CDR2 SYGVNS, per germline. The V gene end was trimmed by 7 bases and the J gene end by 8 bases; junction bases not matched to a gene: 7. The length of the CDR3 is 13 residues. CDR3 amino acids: CASTTGTGVGYTF. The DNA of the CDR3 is TGTGCCAGCACTACCGGGACAGGGGTAGGCTACACCTTC.

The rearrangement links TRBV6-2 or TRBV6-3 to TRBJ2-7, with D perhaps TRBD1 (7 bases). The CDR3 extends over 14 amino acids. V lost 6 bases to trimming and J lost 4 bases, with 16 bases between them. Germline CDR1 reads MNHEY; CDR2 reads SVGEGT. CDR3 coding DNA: TGTGCCAGCAGCCTAGGAGGGGGCGAATACGAGCAGTACTTC. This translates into CASSLGGGEYEQYF.

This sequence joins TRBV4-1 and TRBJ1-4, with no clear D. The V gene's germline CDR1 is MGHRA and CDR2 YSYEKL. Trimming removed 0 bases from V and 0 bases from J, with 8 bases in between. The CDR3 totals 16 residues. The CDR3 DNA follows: TGCGCCAGCAGCCAAGATTGGGCTTCAACTAATGAAAAACTGTTTTTT. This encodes CASSQDWASTNEKLFF.

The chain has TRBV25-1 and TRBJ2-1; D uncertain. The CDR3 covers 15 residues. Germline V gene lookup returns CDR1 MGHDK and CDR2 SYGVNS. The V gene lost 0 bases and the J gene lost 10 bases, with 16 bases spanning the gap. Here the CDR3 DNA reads TGTGCCAGCAGTGAATACTTTACCGTAGCAGGAGAGCAGTTCTTC. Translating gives CASSEYFTVAGEQFF.

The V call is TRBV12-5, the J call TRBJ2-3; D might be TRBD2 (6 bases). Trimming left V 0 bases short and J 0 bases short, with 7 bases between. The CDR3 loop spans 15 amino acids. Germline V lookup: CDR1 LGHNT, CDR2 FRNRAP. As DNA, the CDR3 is TGTGCTAGTGGTTTGGTGGGAGGCAGCACAGATACGCAGTATTTT. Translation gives CASGLVGGSTDTQYF.

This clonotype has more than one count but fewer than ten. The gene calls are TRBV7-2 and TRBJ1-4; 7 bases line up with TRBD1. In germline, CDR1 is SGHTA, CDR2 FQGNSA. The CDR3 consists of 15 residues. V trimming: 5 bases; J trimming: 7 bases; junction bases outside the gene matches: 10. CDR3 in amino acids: CASSVTGTVSEKLFF. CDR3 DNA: TGTGCCAGCAGCGTGACCGGGACAGTCTCTGAAAAACTGTTTTTT.

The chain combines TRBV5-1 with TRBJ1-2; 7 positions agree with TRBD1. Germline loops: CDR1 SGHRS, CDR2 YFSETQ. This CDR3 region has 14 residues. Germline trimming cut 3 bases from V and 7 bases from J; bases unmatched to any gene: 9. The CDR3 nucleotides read TGCGCCAGCAGCTGGGAACAGGGGTGGTCTGGCTACACCTTC. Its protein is CASSWEQGWSGYTF.

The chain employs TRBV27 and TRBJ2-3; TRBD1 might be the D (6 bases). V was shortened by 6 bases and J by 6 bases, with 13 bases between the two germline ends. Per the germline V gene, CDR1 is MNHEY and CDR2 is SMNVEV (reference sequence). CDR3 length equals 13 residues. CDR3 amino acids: CASRWGLLDTQYF. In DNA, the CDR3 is TGTGCCAGCAGATGGGGGCTCCTCGATACGCAGTATTTT.